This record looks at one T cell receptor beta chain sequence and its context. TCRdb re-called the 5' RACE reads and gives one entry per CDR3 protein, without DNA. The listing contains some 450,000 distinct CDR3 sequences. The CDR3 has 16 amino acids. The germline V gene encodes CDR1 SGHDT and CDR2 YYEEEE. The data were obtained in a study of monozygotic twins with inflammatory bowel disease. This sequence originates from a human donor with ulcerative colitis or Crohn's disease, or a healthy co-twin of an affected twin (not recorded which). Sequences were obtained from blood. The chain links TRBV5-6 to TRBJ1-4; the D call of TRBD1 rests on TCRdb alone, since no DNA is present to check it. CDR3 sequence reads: CASSLYSGGQNEKLFF.